These T cell receptor beta chains were read from a single sample in a study of T cell responses to AZD1222 COVID-19 vaccine. Clones were sequenced by immunoSEQ multiplex PCR, and TCRdb holds only the in-frame ones, with some missing. This table has some 100,000 clones, around nine tenths appearing once. Here the sequenced sample was peripheral blood, taken 28 days after the second AZD1222 dose. The receptors come from an adult who received the AZD1222 COVID-19 vaccine. Each CDR3 is given with its conserved first and last residue. D genes are given only for firm matches. Clone size is shown for a subset of rows, as once, few, many or a class of expanded clone.

len: 15; d_gene: -; j_gene: TRBJ2-1; abundance: -; v_gene: TRBV6-4; CDR3nt: TGTGCCAGCAGTCAATCCCCGGGACTGGCCAATGAGCAGTTCTTC; CDR3aa: CASSQSPGLANEQFF
len: 17; d_gene: TRBD1; j_gene: TRBJ1-5; abundance: few; v_gene: TRBV30; CDR3nt: TGTGCCTGGAGCGTTCGTACAGGGGGCCTGCTGGATCAGCCCCAGCATTTT; CDR3aa: CAWSVRTGGLLDQPQHF
len: 16; d_gene: -; j_gene: TRBJ1-6; abundance: -; v_gene: TRBV2; CDR3nt: TGTGCCAGCAGAGGATCAGAAGGGACCGGTAATTCACCCCTCCACTTT; CDR3aa: CASRGSEGTGNSPLHF
len: 14; d_gene: -; j_gene: TRBJ1-6; abundance: once; v_gene: TRBV30; CDR3nt: TGTGCCTGGAGGGCAGACATGGAAGATTCACCCCTCCACTTT; CDR3aa: CAWRADMEDSPLHF
len: 14; d_gene: -; j_gene: TRBJ1-2; abundance: -; v_gene: TRBV29-1; CDR3nt: TGCAGCGTTGAATTACGGGGGGCCCCCTATGGCTACACCTTC; CDR3aa: CSVELRGAPYGYTF
len: 12; d_gene: -; j_gene: TRBJ1-1; abundance: -; v_gene: TRBV6-6; CDR3nt: TGTGCCATCCATGGACCGAACACTGAAGCTTTCTTT; CDR3aa: CAIHGPNTEAFF
len: 15; d_gene: TRBD1; j_gene: TRBJ1-2; abundance: -; v_gene: TRBV5-1; CDR3nt: TGCGCCAGCAGCTTGGCTGGACAGGGGGCCTATGGCTACACCTTC; CDR3aa: CASSLAGQGAYGYTF
len: 15; d_gene: TRBD1; j_gene: TRBJ2-7; abundance: -; v_gene: TRBV5-1; CDR3nt: TGCGCCAGCAGCTTGAACCGGGACAGAGCCTACGAGCAGTACTTC; CDR3aa: CASSLNRDRAYEQYF
len: 15; d_gene: TRBD1; j_gene: TRBJ1-2; abundance: -; v_gene: TRBV3-1/TRBV3-2; CDR3nt: TGTGCCAGCAGCCAGTCGGACAGGGAGAAGACTGGCTACACCTTC; CDR3aa: CASSQSDREKTGYTF
len: 13; d_gene: -; j_gene: TRBJ1-4; abundance: -; v_gene: TRBV3-1/TRBV3-2; CDR3nt: TGTGCCAGCAGCCCTAATTTAGAGGGAAAACTGTTTTTT; CDR3aa: CASSPNLEGKLFF
len: 16; d_gene: -; j_gene: TRBJ1-2; abundance: -; v_gene: TRBV14; CDR3nt: TGTGCCAGCAGCCCCCTAGAGGGCCAGGACGACTATGGCTACACCTTC; CDR3aa: CASSPLEGQDDYGYTF